This TCR beta chain comes out of a study of response to subunit inactivated influenza vaccine. Findings and caveats of the study: Each seasonal influenza vaccination recruits few new T cells, the authors suggested.

MiXCR, run by TCRdb on the RT-PCR reads, gives a single entry per CDR3 protein. This repertoire shows 800,000 to 1,000,000 distinct CDR3 sequences, 21% found once; its top ten account for roughly 10%. The ends lost 4 bases at V and 2 bases at J; junction bases unmatched: 13. From germline, CDR1 is MNHNY and CDR2 SVGAGI (reference sequence). The CDR3 runs to 18 residues. Remarks on this clonotype: Its antigen is unknown.

The source material was PBMCs from blood, sampled around 5 days after vaccination. The sequence was collected from a man between 50 and 59 years old who received an inactivated influenza vaccine. The chain has TRBV6-6 and TRBJ2-7, with 11 bases matching TRBD2. CDR3 sequence reads: CASSLTPSLTSGAYEQYF. In DNA form, the CDR3 reads TGTGCCAGCAGTTTAACCCCAAGTTTGACTAGCGGGGCCTACGAGCAGTACTTC.